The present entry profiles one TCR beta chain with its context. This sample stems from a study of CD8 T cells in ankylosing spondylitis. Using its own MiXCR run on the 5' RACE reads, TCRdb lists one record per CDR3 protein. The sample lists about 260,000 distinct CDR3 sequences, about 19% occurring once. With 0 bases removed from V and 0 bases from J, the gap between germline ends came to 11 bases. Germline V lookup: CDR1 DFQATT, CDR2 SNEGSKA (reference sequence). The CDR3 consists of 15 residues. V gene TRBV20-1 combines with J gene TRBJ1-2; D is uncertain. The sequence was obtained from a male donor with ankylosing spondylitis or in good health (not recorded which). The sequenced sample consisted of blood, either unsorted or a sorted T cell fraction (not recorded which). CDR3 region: CSARDWADANYGYTF. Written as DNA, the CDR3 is TGCAGTGCTAGAGATTGGGCAGATGCTAACTATGGCTACACCTTC.